This entry lists 24 T cell receptor beta chains sequenced from one sample in a study of T cell repertoires in cytomegalovirus infection. Using its own MiXCR run on the reads, TCRdb lists one record per CDR3 protein. The repertoire includes a few hundred thousand distinct CDR3 sequences, 9.5% of them detected once, and around 4.1% sits in the top ten. The sample taken for sequencing was PBMCs. The receptors were gathered from a human donor in good health (CMV status not recorded). Some clones in this sample may be carry-over from other donors' samples.

This clonotype was found a few times. The gene calls are TRBV19 and TRBJ1-1; weak D call: TRBD1 (6 bases). The CDR3 runs 13 residues. Trimming pared 8 bases from V and 4 bases from J, leaving 14 bases between. The V gene's germline CDR1 is LNHDA and CDR2 SQIVND (reference sequence). This CDR3 is CASDDRWGTEAFF. The CDR3 DNA is TGTGCCAGTGATGACAGGTGGGGCACTGAAGCTTTCTTT.

This clonotype was observed at least ten times. This chain connects TRBV15 to TRBJ1-5; D not resolved. Looked up from germline, CDR1 is LNHNV and CDR2 is YYDKDF (reference sequence). Trimming shortened V by 0 bases and J by 4 bases, and 7 bases separated the two germline ends. The CDR3 sequence is 14 residues long. The CDR3 spells CATSRDLVNQPQHF. The DNA for the CDR3 is TGTGCCACCAGCAGAGATCTGGTGAATCAGCCCCAGCATTTT. The variable domain in full, with the rest retrieved from reference TRBV15 and TRBJ1-5, is DAMVIQNPRYQVTQFGKPVTLSCSQTLNHNVMYWYQQKSSQAPKLLFHYYDKDFNNEADTPDNFQSRRPNTSFCFLDIRSPGLGDTAMYLCATSRDLVNQPQHFGDGTRLSIL.

This clonotype was picked up a small number of times. The chain employs TRBV14 and TRBJ2-7; D remains ambiguous. Germline V gene lookup returns CDR1 SGHDN and CDR2 FVKESK. Trimming took 5 bases from V and 0 from J, leaving 23 bases between them. CDR3 length: 18 residues. The CDR3 DNA sequence: TGTGCCAGCAGCAGAGGAGAAGCAGTGCCGCGAGACTCCTACGAGCAGTACTTC. Protein sequence: CASSRGEAVPRDSYEQYF.

V gene TRBV27 combines with J gene TRBJ2-7; TRBD2 matches 7 bases. The germline V gene encodes CDR1 MNHEY and CDR2 SMNVEV (reference sequence). The junction had 12 bases not matched to a gene; V was cut back by 5 bases and J by 2 bases. The CDR3 extends over 16 amino acids. In nucleotides, the CDR3 is TGTGCCAGCAGTCCCCTTCCGGGAGGCCCCCCCTACGAGCAGTACTTC. Translated: CASSPLPGGPPYEQYF.

This clonotype turned up a few times. This rearrangement joins TRBV7-2 to TRBJ1-2, with D uncertain. The germline gives CDR1 SGHTA, CDR2 FQGNSA. The CDR3 is 14 amino acids. With 1 base removed from V and 8 bases from J, the gap between germline ends came to 14 bases. The chain's CDR3 is CASSLEGTTGGYTF. CDR3 DNA sequence: TGTGCCAGCAGCTTAGAAGGCACCACGGGAGGCTACACCTTC.

In its sample, this clonotype was seen a few times. The rearrangement joins TRBV15 to TRBJ2-3; D is perhaps TRBD1 or TRBD2 (5 bases each). Germline CDR1 reads LNHNV; CDR2 reads YYDKDF (reference sequence). The CDR3 length is 15 residues. The V and J ends lost 1 base and 2 bases respectively, with 10 bases between them. For the CDR3, the DNA is TGTGCCACCAGCAGAGGTGGGGGTTACACAGATACGCAGTATTTT. Translated, it gives CATSRGGGYTDTQYF.

The CDR3 sequence: CASGTDRVLVTEAFF. DNA for the CDR3: TGTGCCAGCGGCACGGACAGGGTATTGGTAACTGAAGCTTTCTTT. The rearrangement uses TRBV6-2 or TRBV6-3 and TRBJ1-1, with TRBD1 matching 8 bases. The germline CDR1 and CDR2 sequences are MNHEY and SVGEGT. V was pared by 8 bases and J by 5 bases, with 13 bases of the junction left unmatched. The CDR3 totals 15 residues.

This clonotype was observed a single time. This chain connects TRBV19 to TRBJ1-5, with 9 bases fitting TRBD1. The junction had 14 bases not matched to a gene; V was cut back by 6 bases and J by 5 bases. Germline assignment: CDR1 LNHDA and CDR2 SQIVND (reference sequence). The CDR3 totals 17 residues. CDR3 region: CASRPRTGAGGDQPQHF. The CDR3, as DNA: TGTGCCAGTAGGCCACGGACAGGGGCGGGCGGCGATCAGCCCCAGCATTTT.

This clonotype was counted a few times. V gene TRBV20-1 combines with J gene TRBJ2-1; D is unresolved. Trimming shortened V by 0 bases and J by 3 bases, and 9 bases separated the two germline ends. The length of the CDR3 is 14 residues. Germline CDR1 is DFQATT and CDR2 is SNEGSKA (reference sequence). CDR3 DNA sequence: TGCAGTGCTAGAGATTGGCGGAACTACAATGAGCAGTTCTTC. As protein: CSARDWRNYNEQFF.

This clonotype has more than one count but fewer than ten. The rearrangement links TRBV6-6 to TRBJ2-7, with 9 bases lining up with TRBD2. Germline values: CDR1 MNHNY, CDR2 SVGAGI (reference sequence). The CDR3 length is 17 residues. J gave up 1 base and V 5 bases, and 12 bases lay outside the gene matches. CDR3: CASSPWGSGSSSYEQYF. CDR3 sequence (DNA): TGTGCCAGCAGTCCTTGGGGTAGCGGGAGTTCATCCTACGAGCAGTACTTC.

V gene TRBV28 combines with J gene TRBJ2-2; 11 bases fit TRBD1. After removal of 8 bases from V and 7 bases from J, the junction contained 6 bases not matched to a gene. Germline V gene sequence: CDR1 MDHEN, CDR2 SYDVKM. This CDR3 is built from 14 residues. Here the CDR3 reads CASLGQGAIGELFF. The CDR3 DNA reads TGTGCCAGCCTCGGACAGGGGGCTATCGGGGAGCTGTTTTTT.

This clonotype occurred many times. The chain joins TRBV7-9 to TRBJ2-2; 7 bases line up with TRBD1. Per the germline V gene, CDR1 is SEHNR and CDR2 is FQNEAQ (reference sequence). J lost 7 bases, V lost 7 bases, and 9 bases had no gene match. This CDR3 is built from 14 residues. CDR3 bases: TGTGCCAGCACCGGAGACAGGGTCGGCGGGGAGCTGTTTTTT. Its translation is CASTGDRVGGELFF.

This clonotype was seen a handful of times. The rearrangement links TRBV20-1 to TRBJ2-5; D gene ambiguous. Germline V gene lookup returns CDR1 DFQATT and CDR2 SNEGSKA (reference sequence). V was trimmed by 4 bases and J by 1 base, leaving 16 bases between them. The CDR3 is 15 residues long. The chain's CDR3 is CSAKDPLIPQETQYF. The CDR3, as DNA: TGCAGTGCTAAAGACCCGTTGATACCCCAAGAGACCCAGTACTTC.

The sample holds a few counts of this clonotype. The genes are TRBV7-2 and TRBJ1-4; tentative D call: TRBD1 (6 bases). Germline loops: CDR1 SGHTA, CDR2 FQGNSA. Trimming shortened V by 5 bases and J by 4 bases, and 14 bases separated the two germline ends. This CDR3 is built from 15 residues. Here the CDR3 reads CASSPGDTHNEKLFF. CDR3 sequence (DNA): TGTGCCAGCAGCCCGGGGGACACGCATAATGAAAAACTGTTTTTT.

This clonotype was seen ten or more times. This rearrangement joins TRBV7-9 to TRBJ2-7; TRBD1 or TRBD2 may be the D gene (5 bases each). The CDR3 has 16 residues. Germline V CDR1 and CDR2: SEHNR, FQNEAQ (reference sequence). The V gene lost 1 base and the J gene lost 4 bases, with 17 bases spanning the gap. CDR3 nucleotide sequence: TGTGCCAGCAGCTTAGGACAGACTAAAAGAACTTACGAGCAGTACTTC. Its protein is CASSLGQTKRTYEQYF.

This clonotype was observed at least ten times. The chain is built from TRBV7-8 and TRBJ1-1, with D tentatively TRBD1 (6 bases). The CDR3 is made up of 15 amino acids. Looked up from germline, CDR1 is SGHVS and CDR2 is FQNEAQ. Trimming left V 3 bases short and J 4 bases short, with 15 bases between. This chain's CDR3 is CASSFFGGQGTEAFF. The CDR3 DNA reads as TGTGCCAGCAGCTTTTTTGGGGGGCAGGGCACTGAAGCTTTCTTT.

Many counts were recorded for this clonotype. The chain recombines TRBV6-5 with TRBJ1-1, with D possibly TRBD1 on 5 matching bases. Germline values: CDR1 MNHEY, CDR2 SVGAGI. Trimming took off 0 bases at V and 4 bases at J, with 9 bases between the two ends. This CDR3 comprises 14 residues. This CDR3 reads CASSYSPGTTEAFF. CDR3 nucleotide sequence: TGTGCCAGCAGTTACTCGCCAGGGACCACTGAAGCTTTCTTT.

The chain combines TRBV28 with TRBJ2-3; D is perhaps TRBD2 (5 bases). This CDR3 has 15 amino acids. Looked up from germline, CDR1 is MDHEN and CDR2 is SYDVKM. Trimming shortened V by 10 bases and J by 0 bases, and 17 bases separated the two germline ends. The CDR3 protein is CAISLRRSSTDTQYF. The CDR3 nucleotides are TGTGCCATCTCTTTGCGGAGGAGTAGCACAGATACGCAGTATTTT. Full variable domain (missing parts from reference TRBV28 and TRBJ2-3): DVKVTQSSRYLVKRTGEKVFLECVQDMDHENMFWYRQDPGLGLRLIYFSYDVKMKEKGDIPEGYSVSREKKERFSLILESASTNQTSMYLCAISLRRSSTDTQYFGPGTRLTVL.

V and J are TRBV7-2 and TRBJ2-7; 7 nucleotides line up with TRBD2. Losses at the gene ends were 1 base for V and 2 bases for J; bases not matched to a gene: 11. The CDR3 has 17 amino acids. Germline-derived CDR1 and CDR2 are SGHTA and FQGNSA. The CDR3 protein is CASSLGRERHDPYEQYF. The CDR3 coding sequence is TGTGCCAGCAGCTTAGGGCGGGAGAGACACGATCCCTACGAGCAGTACTTC.

The chain's CDR3 is CASSRPGALDQPQHF. The CDR3 region has the DNA TGTGCCAGCAGTCGCCCAGGGGCCTTGGATCAGCCCCAGCATTTT. V gene TRBV12-3 or TRBV12-4 combines with J gene TRBJ1-5; weak D call: TRBD1 (6 bases). The CDR3 runs 15 residues. The germline V and J ends were trimmed by 5 bases and 5 bases, with 16 bases remaining between them.

This clonotype showed up just a few times. This sequence joins TRBV7-2 and TRBJ2-7, with D maybe TRBD2 (5 bases). This CDR3 spans 16 amino acids. Germline values: CDR1 SGHTA, CDR2 FQGNSA. Trimming took off 1 base at V and 2 bases at J, with 15 bases between the two ends. CDR3 in amino acids: CASSLGLATDPYEQYF. The CDR3 nucleotides are TGTGCCAGCAGCTTAGGGTTAGCGACCGACCCCTACGAGCAGTACTTC.

This clonotype appeared a few times. The chain carries TRBV14 and TRBJ2-5, with 7 bases identical to TRBD2. CDR3 size: 14 residues. After removal of 0 bases from V and 7 bases from J, the junction contained 5 bases not matched to a gene. CDR1 and CDR2 (germline): SGHDN, FVKESK. CDR3 in DNA: TGTGCCAGCAGCCAAGAAGCAGCGGGGTGGACCCAGTACTTC. Protein sequence: CASSQEAAGWTQYF.

This clonotype was seen many times. The chain joins TRBV7-9 to TRBJ1-2, with no clear D. CDR1 is SEHNR, CDR2 FQNEAQ, per germline (reference sequence). This CDR3 is built from 13 residues. Trimming stripped 6 bases from V and 2 bases from J, with 10 bases between. Here the CDR3 DNA reads TGTGCCAGCAGAATCGGGCAGAACTATGGCTACACCTTC. Translating it yields CASRIGQNYGYTF.

Many counts were recorded for this clonotype. This chain uses TRBV28 with TRBJ1-4; 8 nucleotides line up with TRBD1. Germline V gene lookup returns CDR1 MDHEN and CDR2 SYDVKM. V trimming: 4 bases; J trimming: 5 bases; junction bases outside the gene matches: 6. This CDR3 comprises 15 residues. CDR3 in DNA: TGTGCCAGCAGTTCTTGGACAGGGCGGAATGAAAAACTGTTTTTT. Translated, it gives CASSSWTGRNEKLFF.